This T cell receptor (beta chain) was observed in a study of blood T cell repertoires in COVID-19. Across the study: Whether acute or convalescent, the COVID-19 samples came from the United States, Italy and Spain. Sample material is recorded as cDNA or gDNA derived from T cells, B-cell-depleted T cells, or PBMCs.

As handled by the study authors: Amplified reference gene primers provided the basis for estimating nucleated cell counts. Using immunoSEQ multiplex PCR, the repertoire was profiled, and TCRdb retains in-frame clones only, with some absent. V, J and clone size are taken as reported in that table, and D and trimming were inferred from the DNA itself. The repertoire holds around 180,000 clones, with 88% as singletons. This CDR3 has 16 amino acids. J gave up 1 base and V 6 bases, and 6 bases lay outside the gene matches. Looked up from germline, CDR1 is MRHNA and CDR2 is SNTAGT. The chain has TRBV6-4 and TRBJ2-3; TRBD2 agrees at 11 bases. Sequencing used peripheral blood. The origin of this receptor is a young woman with acute or convalescent COVID-19. CDR3 sequence (DNA): TGTGCCAGCAGCCCTTCACTAGCGGGAGGCACAGATACGCAGTATTTT. Translating it yields CASSPSLAGGTDTQYF.